This entry lists 26 T cell receptor beta chains sequenced from one sample in a study of shared clonotypes between healthy human individuals. The naive CD8 subset, CD45RO-negative cells positively selected for CCR7, excluded terminally differentiated effector memory CD45RA+ cells. TCRdb's copy holds only in-frame clones and misses some; the assay was immunoSEQ multiplex PCR. This sample has approximately 720,000 clones, with approximately 90% found just once. Sequenced input: naive CD8+ T cells sorted from blood. The receptors come from a man aged 25-45 years in good health.

The chain is built from TRBV7-9 and TRBJ2-1, with a weak D call TRBD1 (7 bases). Germline CDR1 SEHNR, CDR2 FQNEAQ (reference sequence). Trimming pared 11 bases from V and 4 bases from J, leaving 18 bases between. The CDR3 is 14 residues long. As DNA, the CDR3 is TGTGCCTCACCCGTGGAGGGGGCTTACAATGAGCAGTTCTTC. Translated, it gives CASPVEGAYNEQFF.

V is TRBV5-1 and J is TRBJ2-7; D is possibly TRBD2 (5 bases). V lost 4 bases and J 0 bases, leaving 20 bases between the germline ends. This CDR3 region has 17 residues. The germline gives CDR1 SGHRS, CDR2 YFSETQ. Written as DNA, the CDR3 is TGCGCCAGCAGCCTAGATCCCCGAGGGTCCCGCTCCTACGAGCAGTACTTC. It encodes CASSLDPRGSRSYEQYF.

Here the CDR3 DNA reads TGTGCCACCATAGCGGGGACGCTCTCCTACGAGCAGTACTTC. This translates into CATIAGTLSYEQYF. The chain joins TRBV2 to TRBJ2-7, with 8 bases fitting TRBD2. Trimming removed 10 bases from V and 0 bases from J; junction bases left unmatched: 8. The CDR3 loop spans 14 amino acids. Germline V CDR1 and CDR2: SNHLY, FYNNEI.

The chain carries TRBV6-1 and TRBJ2-7; 7 bases fit TRBD1. The CDR3 consists of 13 residues. The V segment lost 8 bases and the J segment 2 bases; nucleotides outside the gene matches: 6. From germline, CDR1 is MNHNS and CDR2 SASEGT. CDR3 residues: CASLRDRPYEQYF. The CDR3 DNA reads TGTGCCAGCCTCCGGGACAGACCCTACGAGCAGTACTTC.

This clone appeared a single time. The chain combines TRBV5-6 with TRBJ1-5; TRBD1 matches at 10 bases. Germline V gives CDR1 SGHDT, CDR2 YYEEEE. This CDR3 has 14 amino acids. The trim removed 1 base at V and 6 bases at J, leaving 1 base unmatched. The CDR3 is CASSLWDRGQPQHF. The CDR3 DNA sequence: TGTGCCAGCAGCTTGTGGGACAGGGGTCAGCCCCAGCATTTT.

This clone was observed a few times. The chain uses TRBV2 and TRBJ2-7; the D is unclear. The CDR3 length is 13 residues. The germline gives CDR1 SNHLY, CDR2 FYNNEI. The ends were cut back, 5 bases at V and 7 bases at J, with 15 bases in the middle. The CDR3 DNA follows: TGTGCCAGCAGTCGGACCCCCTCTAGGGAGCAGTACTTC. It codes for CASSRTPSREQYF.

The rearrangement joins TRBV4-1 to TRBJ2-2; D not resolved. Germline V lookup: CDR1 MGHRA, CDR2 YSYEKL. The V and J ends lost 1 base and 3 bases respectively, with 12 bases between them. The CDR3 spans 16 residues. The CDR3 sequence: CASSQVPQGYTGELFF. CDR3 coding DNA: TGCGCCAGCAGCCAAGTCCCCCAAGGTTACACCGGGGAGCTGTTTTTT.

The V call is TRBV7-9, the J call TRBJ2-7; 8 bases map to TRBD1. Losses at the gene ends were 4 bases for V and 4 bases for J; bases not matched to a gene: 6. The CDR3 extends over 14 amino acids. Looked up from germline, CDR1 is SEHNR and CDR2 is FQNEAQ (reference sequence). Written as DNA, the CDR3 is TGTGCCAGCAGCTCCGGGACAGGTAGATACGAGCAGTACTTC. It encodes CASSSGTGRYEQYF.

The V gene is TRBV29-1, the J gene TRBJ1-1, with 7 bases matching TRBD1. Germline V gives CDR1 SQVTM, CDR2 ANQGSEA. This CDR3 comprises 14 residues. J gave up 1 base and V 3 bases, and 5 bases lay outside the gene matches. CDR3 region: CSVDIGTANTEAFF. CDR3 in DNA: TGCAGCGTTGATATAGGGACAGCGAACACTGAAGCTTTCTTT.

The chain is built from TRBV29-1 and TRBJ1-1; D unresolved. Germline CDR1 reads SQVTM; CDR2 reads ANQGSEA. CDR3 length equals 14 residues. Trimming removed 2 bases from V and 1 base from J, with 11 bases in between. The CDR3 DNA is TGCAGCGTTGAACTTCCCGAGGAGAACACTGAAGCTTTCTTT. This gives the protein CSVELPEENTEAFF.

The V call is TRBV29-1, the J call TRBJ2-2; D possibly corresponds to TRBD1 (5 bases). This CDR3 has 13 residues. Deletions cut 7 bases from V and 2 bases from J, with 11 bases between. Germline V lookup: CDR1 SQVTM, CDR2 ANQGSEA. CDR3 sequence: CSGSTENTGELFF. CDR3 nucleotides: TGCAGCGGTTCGACAGAAAACACCGGGGAGCTGTTTTTT.

V and J are TRBV6-6 and TRBJ1-2; 8 bases are a match to TRBD1. The CDR3 length is 15 residues. Germline lookup yields CDR1 MNHNY and CDR2 SVGAGI (reference sequence). V was pared by 1 base and J by 4 bases, with 5 bases of the junction left unmatched. CDR3 sequence (DNA): TGTGCCAGCAGTTACTATGCCGGGACAGGCTATGGCTACACCTTC. Translation: CASSYYAGTGYGYTF.

This chain connects TRBV5-5 to TRBJ1-1; possible D gene TRBD1, 5 bases. The CDR3 is made up of 15 amino acids. Per the germline V gene, CDR1 is SGHKS and CDR2 is YYEKEE (reference sequence). V lost 4 bases to trimming and J lost 6 bases, with 19 bases between them. The CDR3, as DNA: TGTGCCAGCAGCCCTTGGGGAGGGGAGGGGTCTGAAGCTTTCTTT. This gives the protein CASSPWGGEGSEAFF.

Of note for this clone: Other DNA sequences in this sample translate to the same CDR3. The chain recombines TRBV7-9 with TRBJ2-2; no reliable D call. Germline V CDR1 and CDR2: SEHNR, FQNEAQ (reference sequence). This CDR3 is built from 15 residues. Between the trimmed V and J ends, which lost 1 base and 0 bases, there was a span of 6 bases. The CDR3 DNA sequence: TGTGCCAGCAGCTTAGTGGCCACGAACACCGGGGAGCTGTTTTTT. It codes for CASSLVATNTGELFF.

The chain's CDR3 is CASSEEVLSVSYTF. The CDR3 DNA reads as TGTGCCAGCAGTGAAGAGGTCCTCTCTGTAAGCTACACCTTC. The chain couples TRBV6-1 to TRBJ1-2; D is unresolved. Trimming pared 1 base from V and 9 bases from J, leaving 15 bases between. CDR3 size: 14 residues. Per the germline V gene, CDR1 is MNHNS and CDR2 is SASEGT.

This clone was seen only once. V is TRBV4-1 and J is TRBJ2-1, with D possibly TRBD2 on 5 matching bases. V was clipped by 3 bases and J by 0 bases, with 12 bases between them. CDR3 length: 16 amino acids. Germline-derived CDR1 and CDR2 are MGHRA and YSYEKL. The CDR3 DNA sequence: TGCGCCAGCAGCCAGCCGGACTCGAGCTCCTACAATGAGCAGTTCTTC. This encodes CASSQPDSSSYNEQFF.

The V gene is TRBV28, the J gene TRBJ1-4, with D unresolved. V lost 5 bases and J 2 bases, leaving 12 bases between the germline ends. Per the germline V gene, CDR1 is MDHEN and CDR2 is SYDVKM. The CDR3 contains 15 residues. CDR3 sequence (DNA): TGTGCCAGCAGTCCGCGGGTATTGACTAATGAAAAACTGTTTTTT. This gives the protein CASSPRVLTNEKLFF.

This clone was seen once. The chain joins TRBV5-1 to TRBJ1-2; TRBD1 might be the D (6 bases). Germline V CDR1 and CDR2: SGHRS, YFSETQ. The CDR3 runs to 14 residues. V was clipped by 0 bases and J by 6 bases, with 12 bases between them. CDR3 in amino acids: CASSLDSNRDGYTF. The CDR3 nucleotides are TGCGCCAGCAGCTTGGACAGCAACAGGGATGGCTACACCTTC.

The J gene is TRBJ2-1, the V gene TRBV27, with 9 bases identical to TRBD2. CDR1 and CDR2 (germline): MNHEY, SMNVEV (reference sequence). J was trimmed by 7 bases and V by 2 bases; bases with no gene match: 9. This CDR3 contains 16 residues. CDR3 nucleotides: TGTGCCAGCAGTTTACCCCTAGGGCTAGCGGGAAATGAGCAGTTCTTC. It codes for CASSLPLGLAGNEQFF.

The V and J genes are TRBV29-1 and TRBJ2-7, with a weak D call TRBD1 (6 bases). In germline, CDR1 is SQVTM, CDR2 ANQGSEA. The V and J ends lost 7 bases and 5 bases respectively, with 18 bases between them. This CDR3 is built from 13 residues. For the CDR3, the DNA is TGCAGCGCACCCGGACAGTATGGCAACGAGCAGTACTTC. This translates into CSAPGQYGNEQYF.

The chain has TRBV15 and TRBJ2-3, with 7 bases fitting TRBD1. The CDR3 sequence is 15 residues long. Germline V gene lookup returns CDR1 LNHNV and CDR2 YYDKDF (reference sequence). The ends lost 0 bases at V and 5 bases at J; junction bases unmatched: 5. The CDR3 nucleotides are TGTGCCACCAGCAGAGATGACAGGGCGGGAGATACGCAGTATTTT. Translation: CATSRDDRAGDTQYF.

This clone has only one observation. This chain uses TRBV30 with TRBJ2-7, with a weak D call TRBD2 (6 bases). This CDR3 is built from 13 residues. V lost 5 bases, J lost 0 bases, and 11 bases lay in between. Germline-derived CDR1 and CDR2 are GTSNPN and SVGIG (reference sequence). As DNA, the CDR3 is TGTGCCTGGTCCCCAGCGGGCTCCTACGAGCAGTACTTC. Its protein product is CAWSPAGSYEQYF. The variable domain in full, with the rest retrieved from reference TRBV30 and TRBJ2-7, is SQTIHQWPATLVQPVGSPLSLECTVEGTSNPNLYWYRQAAGRGLQLLFYSVGIGQISSEVPQNLSASRPQDRQFILSSKKLLLSDSGFYLCAWSPAGSYEQYFGPGTRLTVT.

The rearrangement links TRBV7-9 to TRBJ2-1; D is unresolved. Germline lookup yields CDR1 SEHNR and CDR2 FQNEAQ (reference sequence). Trimming stripped 2 bases from V and 4 bases from J, with 9 bases between. CDR3 size: 14 residues. The CDR3, as DNA: TGTGCCAGCAGCTTAACCTTAGGATACAATGAGCAGTTCTTC. Translating gives CASSLTLGYNEQFF.

In its sample, this clone was seen once. The V and J genes are TRBV28 and TRBJ2-7; 7 positions match TRBD1. The CDR3 runs 17 residues. Germline lookup yields CDR1 MDHEN and CDR2 SYDVKM. V shed 5 bases, J shed 2 bases, and the junction held 15 bases outside the gene matches. The CDR3 region has the DNA TGTGCCAGCAGTCTCAGCCTACAGGGGACCTTCACCTACGAGCAGTACTTC. Translation gives CASSLSLQGTFTYEQYF.

This clone was counted once. The V call is TRBV5-4, the J call TRBJ2-7; the D is unclear. The CDR3 sequence is 14 residues long. The germline V gene encodes CDR1 SGHNT and CDR2 YYREEE (reference sequence). V shed 5 bases and J shed 0 bases, with 12 bases lying between them. The CDR3 reads CASSRVESSYEQYF. CDR3 bases: TGTGCCAGCAGTCGGGTGGAGAGCTCCTACGAGCAGTACTTC.

The V call is TRBV7-2, the J call TRBJ2-6, with a tentative D call TRBD1 (5 bases). The CDR3 runs to 13 residues. From germline, CDR1 is SGHTA and CDR2 FQGNSA. The CDR3 sequence: CGAGLSGANVLTF. CDR3 nucleotide sequence: TGTGGGGCAGGGCTTTCTGGGGCCAACGTCCTGACTTTC.